The next 31 T cell receptor beta chains were all read from a single sample in a study of blood T cell repertoires in COVID-19. The data were produced by immunoSEQ multiplex PCR, yet TCRdb's version contains in-frame clones alone and is incomplete. The top ten clones hold around 1% of a sample with roughly 250,000 clones, approximately 86% of them seen once. The sequenced material came from peripheral blood. These receptors all come from a human donor with COVID-19, enrolled during active disease. The donor label of this sample is uncertain.

A single count supports this clone. The chain joins TRBV25-1 to TRBJ2-7; tentatively, D is TRBD1 (5 bases). CDR1 is MGHDK, CDR2 SYGVNS, per germline. Trimming stripped 2 bases from V and 1 base from J, with 9 bases between. The CDR3 is 14 residues long. For the CDR3, the DNA is TGTGCCAGCAGTGAAGGCTCAGGGTCCTACGAGCAGTACTTC. It codes for CASSEGSGSYEQYF.

V is TRBV5-8 and J is TRBJ2-7, with TRBD2 matching over 7 bases. V lost 4 bases, J lost 2 bases, and 6 bases stayed unmatched. Germline CDR1 SGHTS, CDR2 YDEGEE. The CDR3 has 14 residues. CDR3 loop: CASSRLTSAYEQYF. Written as DNA, the CDR3 is TGTGCCAGCAGCCGCCTAACTAGCGCCTACGAGCAGTACTTC.

The chain couples TRBV19 to TRBJ1-6; no firm D call. The germline gives CDR1 LNHDA, CDR2 SQIVND (reference sequence). V shed 6 bases and J shed 0 bases, with 6 bases lying between them. The CDR3 runs 14 residues. CDR3 DNA sequence: TGTGCCAGTAGGAACAGCTCCTATAATTCACCCCTCCACTTT. Translation: CASRNSSYNSPLHF.

The chain combines TRBV28 with TRBJ2-1, with unresolved D. V dropped 6 bases and J dropped 2 bases, with 8 bases sitting between them. Germline CDR1 and CDR2: MDHEN and SYDVKM. The CDR3 runs to 13 residues. The CDR3: CASSDFTYNEQFF. The CDR3 nucleotides are TGTGCCAGCAGCGACTTCACCTACAATGAGCAGTTCTTC. Based on the CDR3 plus reference TRBV28 and TRBJ2-1, the full variable domain is DVKVTQSSRYLVKRTGEKVFLECVQDMDHENMFWYRQDPGLGLRLIYFSYDVKMKEKGDIPEGYSVSREKKERFSLILESASTNQTSMYLCASSDFTYNEQFFGPGTRLTVL.

The V gene is TRBV30, the J gene TRBJ1-6; D perhaps matches TRBD1 (5 bases). Trimming removed 5 bases from V and 9 bases from J, with 11 bases in between. Germline lookup yields CDR1 GTSNPN and CDR2 SVGIG (reference sequence). The CDR3 loop spans 12 amino acids. In DNA, the CDR3 is TGTGCCTGGTCGCCCGGGGGTTCACCCCTCCACTTT. Translated: CAWSPGGSPLHF.

V usage is TRBV28 and J usage is TRBJ1-5, with TRBD1 identical over 7 bases. Germline V gives CDR1 MDHEN, CDR2 SYDVKM. The CDR3 sequence is 14 residues long. The trim removed 6 bases at V and 7 bases at J, leaving 9 bases unmatched. The CDR3 spells CASSETGAGQPQHF. The CDR3 region has the DNA TGTGCCAGCAGCGAAACAGGGGCGGGCCAGCCCCAGCATTTT.

This clone turned up a few times. The genes are TRBV5-1 and TRBJ1-3; D call uncertain. This CDR3 is built from 15 residues. Deletions cut 6 bases from V and 4 bases from J, with 17 bases between. Looked up from germline, CDR1 is SGHRS and CDR2 is YFSETQ. The CDR3 loop is CASTFAGQRGNTIYF. Here the CDR3 DNA reads TGCGCCAGCACCTTCGCTGGCCAGCGAGGAAACACCATATATTTT. Looking up the rest from reference TRBV5-1 and TRBJ1-3 gives the full variable domain: KAGVTQTPRYLIKTRGQQVTLSCSPISGHRSVSWYQQTPGQGLQFLFEYFSETQRNKGNFPGRFSGRQFSNSRSEMNVSTLELGDSALYLCASTFAGQRGNTIYFGEGSWLTVV.

The V and J genes are TRBV19 and TRBJ2-1; TRBD2 matches 9 bases. The germline CDR1 and CDR2 sequences are LNHDA and SQIVND (reference sequence). Trimming removed 3 bases from V and 8 bases from J; junction bases left unmatched: 8. The CDR3 extends over 15 amino acids. Here the CDR3 reads CASSIEGLAIYEQFF. Written as DNA, the CDR3 is TGTGCCAGTAGTATCGAGGGACTAGCTATCTATGAGCAGTTCTTC.

The sample holds one count of this clone. The V call is TRBV9, the J call TRBJ2-2, with D hard to call. CDR1 SGDLS and CDR2 YYNGEE come from the germline V gene. Trimming cost V 0 bases and J 2 bases, with 8 bases left between them. This CDR3 is built from 15 residues. CDR3 DNA: TGTGCCAGCAGCGTAGGCGGAGACAACACCGGGGAGCTGTTTTTT. Encoded protein: CASSVGGDNTGELFF.

V gene TRBV29-1 combines with J gene TRBJ2-7, with D possibly being TRBD1 (5 bases). Germline CDR1 SQVTM, CDR2 ANQGSEA. V was shortened by 0 bases and J by 3 bases, with 18 bases between the two germline ends. This CDR3 is built from 16 residues. The CDR3 region is CSVEDPGQGFDYEQYF. Written as DNA, the CDR3 is TGCAGCGTTGAAGATCCCGGGCAGGGTTTCGACTACGAGCAGTACTTC.

The sample holds a few counts of this clone. The V call is TRBV5-1, the J call TRBJ2-7; 9 bases align to TRBD2. V lost 6 bases to trimming and J lost 7 bases; unmatched junction nucleotides: 11. CDR1 is SGHRS and CDR2 is YFSETQ in the germline V gene. The CDR3 contains 14 residues. The CDR3, as DNA: TGCGCCAGCACCTTAGCGGGAGCCAGTGGGGAGCAGTACTTC. It yields the protein CASTLAGASGEQYF.

The J gene is TRBJ2-7, the V gene TRBV19, with TRBD1 as a possible D gene (7 bases). The germline gives CDR1 LNHDA, CDR2 SQIVND (reference sequence). V lost 5 bases to trimming and J lost 3 bases, with 17 bases between them. CDR3 size: 15 residues. CDR3 in amino acids: CASSVTRQGLYEQYF. The CDR3, as DNA: TGTGCCAGTAGTGTCACGCGACAGGGACTCTACGAGCAGTACTTC.

The chain combines TRBV20-1 with TRBJ2-7; 10 bases agree with TRBD2. The CDR3 runs 13 residues. CDR1 DFQATT and CDR2 SNEGSKA come from the germline V gene (reference sequence). After removal of 3 bases from V and 11 bases from J, the junction contained 10 bases not matched to a gene. CDR3 in DNA: TGCAGTGCTAGTGCTAGCGGGAGTCTAGGGGAGTACTTC. Amino acids: CSASASGSLGEYF.

The V and J genes are TRBV3-1 (or the pseudogene TRBV3-2) and TRBJ2-7; D is unresolved. Trimming cost V 1 base and J 4 bases, with 14 bases left between them. This CDR3 has 15 residues. In germline, CDR1 is LGHDT, CDR2 YNNKEL (reference sequence). The CDR3 DNA sequence: TGTGCCAGCAGCCAAGGCCAGGTCGACCTATACGAGCAGTACTTC. Translated, it gives CASSQGQVDLYEQYF.

The chain couples TRBV29-1 to TRBJ2-5; 7 positions match TRBD2. CDR1 and CDR2 (germline): SQVTM, ANQGSEA. The CDR3 extends over 14 amino acids. Trimming removed 6 bases from V and 1 base from J; junction bases left unmatched: 8. The CDR3 reads CSVQVGGLQETQYF. The CDR3 DNA follows: TGCAGCGTGCAGGTGGGAGGGCTCCAAGAGACCCAGTACTTC.

CDR3 DNA sequence: TGTGCCACCAGCACTTACGCGGGAGGGCCCGGCGAGCAGTACTTC. Translating gives CATSTYAGGPGEQYF. This rearrangement joins TRBV15 to TRBJ2-7; TRBD2 matches at 9 bases. The germline V gene encodes CDR1 LNHNV and CDR2 YYDKDF (reference sequence). The length of the CDR3 is 15 residues. V was pared by 4 bases and J by 6 bases, with 10 bases of the junction left unmatched.

This clone occurred once. J is TRBJ1-5 and V is TRBV19; 8 nucleotides match TRBD1. Germline CDR1 LNHDA, CDR2 SQIVND (reference sequence). This CDR3 comprises 15 residues. V was pared by 3 bases and J by 5 bases, with 6 bases of the junction left unmatched. The CDR3 spells CASSIPGTGDQPQHF. Written as DNA, the CDR3 is TGTGCCAGTAGTATCCCTGGGACAGGTGATCAGCCCCAGCATTTT. Complete variable domain (other parts from reference TRBV19 and TRBJ1-5): DGGITQSPKYLFRKEGQNVTLSCEQNLNHDAMYWYRQDPGQGLRLIYYSQIVNDFQKGDIAEGYSVSREKKESFPLTVTSAQKNPTAFYLCASSIPGTGDQPQHFGDGTRLSIL.

The genes are TRBV29-1 and TRBJ2-7; D ambiguous. Deletions cut 0 bases from V and 5 bases from J, with 8 bases between. The CDR3 has 12 residues. From germline, CDR1 is SQVTM and CDR2 ANQGSEA. The CDR3 DNA sequence: TGCAGCGTTGAAGATAGTACAGACGAGCAGTACTTC. It specifies CSVEDSTDEQYF.

V is TRBV28 and J is TRBJ2-5; D ambiguous. CDR1 and CDR2 (germline): MDHEN, SYDVKM. V gave up 7 bases and J gave up 5 bases, with 17 bases separating them. The length of the CDR3 is 14 residues. The CDR3 here is CASITDTNRETQYF. The DNA of the CDR3 is TGTGCCAGCATCACCGACACGAATAGGGAGACCCAGTACTTC.

The J gene is TRBJ2-1, the V gene TRBV3-1 (or the pseudogene TRBV3-2); a possible D gene is TRBD1 (6 bases). This CDR3 has 15 residues. CDR1 is LGHDT, CDR2 YNNKEL, per germline (reference sequence). V was trimmed by 0 bases and J by 4 bases, leaving 10 bases between them. CDR3 sequence (DNA): TGTGCCAGCAGCCAAGATCAGGGGCTGTACAATGAGCAGTTCTTC. Amino acid sequence: CASSQDQGLYNEQFF.

This chain uses TRBV2 with TRBJ2-7, with 7 positions matching TRBD1. V was clipped by 6 bases and J by 1 base; unmatched bases: 6. Germline loops: CDR1 SNHLY, CDR2 FYNNEI. This CDR3 has 14 residues. The CDR3, as DNA: TGTGCCAGCAGGCTCGGGACAGTTTCCTACGAGCAGTACTTC. This sequence encodes CASRLGTVSYEQYF.

This chain links TRBV2 with TRBJ1-2; 8 bases align to TRBD1. Germline assignment: CDR1 SNHLY and CDR2 FYNNEI. This CDR3 comprises 13 residues. J gave up 8 bases and V 5 bases, and 7 bases lay outside the gene matches. The CDR3 loop is CASSPQGAQGYTF. The CDR3 DNA follows: TGTGCCAGCAGTCCTCAGGGGGCGCAAGGCTACACCTTC.

This chain joins TRBV9 and TRBJ2-5; weak D call: TRBD2 (6 bases). Trimming took off 1 base at V and 4 bases at J, with 20 bases between the two ends. Looked up from germline, CDR1 is SGDLS and CDR2 is YYNGEE. The CDR3 contains 17 residues. The DNA of the CDR3 is TGTGCCAGCAGCGTATCTTCGGGAGCGGGTGTAGGAGAGACCCAGTACTTC. This sequence encodes CASSVSSGAGVGETQYF.

The chain carries TRBV19 and TRBJ2-7; the match to TRBD1 covers 7 bases. CDR3 size: 14 residues. The germline V gene encodes CDR1 LNHDA and CDR2 SQIVND (reference sequence). The junction had 9 bases not matched to a gene; V was cut back by 4 bases and J by 6 bases. The CDR3 region is CASSSRGQEREQYF. The CDR3 DNA reads as TGTGCCAGTAGTAGTAGGGGGCAGGAACGCGAGCAGTACTTC. The full variable domain, in which reference TRBV19 and TRBJ2-7 provide the parts outside the CDR3, is DGGITQSPKYLFRKEGQNVTLSCEQNLNHDAMYWYRQDPGQGLRLIYYSQIVNDFQKGDIAEGYSVSREKKESFPLTVTSAQKNPTAFYLCASSSRGQEREQYFGPGTRLTVT.

The genes are TRBV2 and TRBJ1-3; 8 nucleotides align to TRBD1. Germline V gene sequence: CDR1 SNHLY, CDR2 FYNNEI. Trimming took 5 bases from V and 3 from J; bases not matched to a gene: 15. The CDR3 sequence is 18 residues long. The CDR3 DNA reads TGTGCCAGCAGTCATAAAGAGGGACAGGTTTGGAATGGAAACACCATATATTTT. As protein: CASSHKEGQVWNGNTIYF.

This clone was detected once. The CDR3 region is CASSMGPLGGNTIYF. CDR3 nucleotides: TGTGCCAGCAGCATGGGACCACTGGGCGGAAACACCATATATTTT. This chain connects TRBV5-4 to TRBJ1-3; D may be TRBD1 (5 bases). This CDR3 is 15 amino acids long. Germline values: CDR1 SGHNT, CDR2 YYREEE (reference sequence). V was pared by 4 bases and J by 4 bases, with 15 bases between.

The rearrangement joins TRBV19 to TRBJ1-1; TRBD1 aligns across 7 bases. Germline V gives CDR1 LNHDA, CDR2 SQIVND (reference sequence). There are 16 residues in the CDR3. V shed 7 bases and J 4 bases; nucleotides not matched to a gene: 15. CDR3 in amino acids: CASNADRSSSGTEAFF. DNA of the CDR3: TGTGCCAGTAACGCGGACAGGTCGAGTTCGGGCACTGAAGCTTTCTTT. Together with reference TRBV19 and TRBJ1-1, the CDR3 gives the full variable domain: DGGITQSPKYLFRKEGQNVTLSCEQNLNHDAMYWYRQDPGQGLRLIYYSQIVNDFQKGDIAEGYSVSREKKESFPLTVTSAQKNPTAFYLCASNADRSSSGTEAFFGQGTRLTVV.

CDR3 sequence: CASNPPQAPNEQFF. The CDR3 DNA follows: TGTGCCAGCAACCCCCCCCAGGCCCCCAATGAGCAGTTCTTC. This chain links TRBV5-5 with TRBJ2-1, with D unresolved. In germline, CDR1 is SGHKS, CDR2 YYEKEE (reference sequence). Between the trimmed V and J ends, which lost 6 bases and 6 bases, there was a span of 16 bases. The CDR3 sequence is 14 residues long.

This clone was seen only a few times. The chain joins TRBV2 to TRBJ1-3; 7 positions match TRBD1. Germline V lookup: CDR1 SNHLY, CDR2 FYNNEI. CDR3 length: 16 residues. Trimming took 5 bases from V and 1 from J; bases not matched to a gene: 8. Here the CDR3 reads CASSWDSDLSGNTIYF. In DNA, the CDR3 is TGTGCCAGCAGTTGGGACAGCGACTTGTCTGGAAACACCATATATTTT.

This clone occurred a few times. The chain recombines TRBV5-1 with TRBJ2-2; D not resolved. Trimming took 1 base from V and 3 from J, leaving 7 bases between them. This CDR3 has 14 amino acids. The V gene's germline CDR1 is SGHRS and CDR2 YFSETQ. CDR3 nucleotide sequence: TGCGCCAGCAGCTTGATGGAGTACACCGGGGAGCTGTTTTTT. It specifies CASSLMEYTGELFF. The complete variable domain, with remaining parts taken from reference TRBV5-1 and TRBJ2-2, reads KAGVTQTPRYLIKTRGQQVTLSCSPISGHRSVSWYQQTPGQGLQFLFEYFSETQRNKGNFPGRFSGRQFSNSRSEMNVSTLELGDSALYLCASSLMEYTGELFFGEGSRLTVL.

This clone was detected only a few times. The chain has TRBV19 and TRBJ1-5; a weak D match, TRBD1 (5 bases). The CDR3 length is 14 residues. Germline V CDR1 and CDR2: LNHDA, SQIVND (reference sequence). Deletions cut 5 bases from V and 8 bases from J, with 16 bases between. The CDR3 DNA reads TGTGCCAGTAGTCTAGCGGGGGTTCAAGAGCCCCAGCATTTT. Its translation: CASSLAGVQEPQHF.